These T cell receptor beta chains were read from a single sample in a study of siplizumab effects on memory and regulatory T cells. Sequenced by immunoSEQ multiplex PCR; TCRdb stores in-frame clones only, minus some. There are 80,000 to 130,000 clones in the sample; about 90% occur only once, and around 0.73% lies in the top ten. What was sequenced was Tregs sorted from blood. The receptors were gathered from a human donor in good health. CDR3s include the opening cysteine and the closing phenylalanine or tryptophan. The D gene is left open where the match is weak. For some rows the clone size is stated as once, few or many, or as a class when expanded; others skip it.

D	J	V	size	CDR3	DNA
-	TRBJ2-3	TRBV7-3	once	CASSRFGDTQYF	TGTGCCAGCAGCCGATTCGGGGATACGCAGTATTTT
-	TRBJ2-3	TRBV5-4	-	CASSSGRNPDTQYF	TGTGCCAGCAGCTCTGGGCGGAACCCAGATACGCAGTATTTT
-	TRBJ2-3	TRBV5-1	-	CASSLRTSTDTQYF	TGCGCCAGCAGCCTGCGGACTAGCACAGATACGCAGTATTTT
-	TRBJ2-5	TRBV19	-	CASSRGFRETQYF	TGTGCCAGTAGTAGGGGGTTTAGGGAGACCCAGTACTTC
TRBD2	TRBJ2-1	TRBV27	-	CASSFQRGSSYNEQFF	TGTGCCAGCAGTTTTCAGCGGGGGAGCTCCTACAATGAGCAGTTCTTC
-	TRBJ2-7	TRBV18	-	CASSAAGRTYEQYF	TGTGCCAGCTCAGCAGCGGGCAGAACCTACGAGCAGTACTTC
-	TRBJ2-7	TRBV19	-	CASSIMLDSYEQYF	TGTGCCAGTAGTATAATGTTAGACAGCTACGAGCAGTACTTC
-	TRBJ2-2	TRBV19	-	CASSIRNRFVTGELFF	TGTGCCAGTAGTATAAGAAACAGATTTGTAACCGGGGAGCTGTTTTTT
TRBD1	TRBJ2-6	TRBV5-1	-	CASRTGVYGANVLTF	TGCGCCAGCAGGACAGGGGTTTACGGGGCCAACGTCCTGACTTTC
TRBD1	TRBJ2-1	TRBV27	-	CASSWDRGSYNEQFF	TGTGCCAGCAGTTGGGACAGGGGATCCTACAATGAGCAGTTCTTC
TRBD2	TRBJ2-7	TRBV6-6	-	CASSYDTGGYEQYF	TGTGCCAGCAGTTACGATACGGGAGGCTACGAGCAGTACTTC
TRBD1	TRBJ1-2	TRBV7-6	-	CASSLADRGAYGYTF	TGTGCCAGCAGCTTAGCGGACAGGGGAGCGTATGGCTACACCTTC
TRBD1	TRBJ1-4	TRBV10-3	-	CAISTTGQGDEKLFF	TGTGCCATCAGCACTACGGGACAGGGGGATGAAAAACTGTTTTTT
TRBD2	TRBJ2-1	TRBV27	-	CASSFVGLAVYEQFF	TGTGCCAGCAGTTTTGTTGGACTAGCCGTCTATGAGCAGTTCTTC
-	TRBJ2-7	TRBV7-9	-	CASSLARESRSSYEQYF	TGTGCCAGCAGCTTAGCCCGTGAGAGTAGGAGCTCCTACGAGCAGTACTTC
-	TRBJ2-3	TRBV7-2	-	CASSRFLTDTQYF	TGTGCCAGCAGCCGATTCCTCACAGATACGCAGTATTTT
TRBD2	TRBJ2-7	TRBV14	-	CASSQLAGVVREQYF	TGTGCCAGCAGCCAACTAGCGGGGGTTGTTCGCGAGCAGTACTTC
TRBD1	TRBJ2-5	TRBV6-1	once	CASSEVLRGLKTQYF	TGTGCCAGCAGTGAGGTCTTAAGGGGGCTGAAGACCCAGTACTTC
-	TRBJ2-5	TRBV7-9	-	CASSFTFKAQETQYF	TGTGCCAGCAGCTTTACGTTTAAAGCCCAAGAGACCCAGTACTTC
-	TRBJ2-2	TRBV15	once	CATSRGWAGSNTGELFF	TGTGCCACCAGCAGAGGGTGGGCAGGGTCGAACACCGGGGAGCTGTTTTTT
-	TRBJ2-5	TRBV19	-	CASSTDSKETQYF	TGTGCCAGTAGTACTGACAGTAAAGAGACCCAGTACTTC
-	TRBJ1-4	TRBV4-2	-	CASSLSISPGVMNEKLFF	TGTGCCAGCAGCCTCTCGATCTCCCCCGGGGTAATGAATGAAAAACTGTTTTTT
TRBD2	TRBJ2-3	TRBV5-6	-	CASSPVVAGGRSDTQYF	TGTGCCAGCAGCCCGGTTGTGGCGGGAGGGCGATCAGATACGCAGTATTTT
-	TRBJ1-5	TRBV19	-	CASSPHGNQPQHF	TGTGCCAGTAGTCCGCACGGGAATCAGCCCCAGCATTTT
-	TRBJ2-3	TRBV27	-	CASSPLGEISTDTQYF	TGTGCCAGCAGCCCTTTGGGGGAAATCAGCACAGATACGCAGTATTTT
TRBD2	TRBJ2-4	TRBV9	-	CASSEGLAGGRNIQYF	TGTGCCAGCAGCGAGGGACTAGCGGGAGGGAGAAACATTCAGTACTTC
-	TRBJ1-2	TRBV18	-	CASSSRDDGLRPGFGYTF	TGTGCCAGCTCTAGCCGGGACGATGGACTCCGCCCGGGGTTCGGCTACACCTTC
TRBD1	TRBJ2-7	TRBV4-2	-	CASSQEVVLRGFSSYEQYF	TGTGCCAGCAGCCAAGAGGTGGTTCTCAGGGGGTTTTCATCCTACGAGCAGTACTTC
-	TRBJ2-7	TRBV29-1	-	CSVEDRGDRTYEQYF	TGCAGCGTTGAAGATCGTGGAGACCGGACCTACGAGCAGTACTTC
TRBD1	TRBJ2-1	TRBV30	-	CAWSLRDRDFGEQFF	TGTGCCTGGAGTCTTAGGGACAGGGATTTCGGTGAGCAGTTCTTC
-	TRBJ2-1	TRBV19	-	CARGSYRRRNYNEQFF	TGTGCCAGGGGATCGTACAGGCGGCGGAACTACAATGAGCAGTTCTTC
-	TRBJ2-1	TRBV6-5	once	CASSYYGGTLNEQFF	TGTGCCAGCAGTTATTATGGGGGCACGTTAAATGAGCAGTTCTTC
-	TRBJ1-5	TRBV6-6	-	CASSYSGGLLAQPQHF	TGTGCCAGCAGTTACTCGGGAGGGTTGTTGGCTCAGCCCCAGCATTTT
TRBD1	TRBJ1-2	TRBV10-3	-	CAISESPGTAQAGGYTF	TGTGCCATCAGTGAGTCACCGGGGACAGCCCAGGCGGGTGGCTACACCTTC
TRBD1	TRBJ2-5	TRBV27	-	CASSPGTGRRGTQYF	TGTGCCAGCAGCCCAGGGACAGGGAGAAGGGGGACCCAGTACTTC
-	TRBJ2-1	TRBV4-2	-	CASSHLHEQFF	TGTGCCAGCAGCCACCTACATGAGCAGTTCTTC
TRBD2	TRBJ2-7	TRBV7-7	-	CASSPLAGHSYEQYF	TGTGCTAGCAGCCCCTTAGCGGGACACTCCTACGAGCAGTACTTC
TRBD2	TRBJ2-5	TRBV18	-	CASSTRTSGTPRETQYF	TGTGCCAGCTCAACCAGGACTAGCGGGACCCCGCGGGAGACCCAGTACTTC
TRBD2	TRBJ2-5	TRBV28	-	CASNEREGEQYF	TGTGCCAGCAACGAACGGGAGGGAGAGCAGTACTTC
-	TRBJ2-7	TRBV5-1	-	CASSSPSYEQYF	TGCGCCAGCAGCTCACCCTCCTACGAGCAGTACTTC
TRBD2	TRBJ2-3	TRBV29-1	-	CSANPTSGNTDTQYF	TGCAGCGCCAACCCGACTAGCGGGAACACAGATACGCAGTATTTT
-	TRBJ1-5	TRBV6-6	-	CASSPPPQPQHF	TGTGCCAGCAGTCCCCCTCCCCAGCCCCAGCATTTT
TRBD2	TRBJ2-7	TRBV4-1	-	CASSFDPSGRRDEQYF	TGCGCCAGCAGTTTCGATCCTAGCGGGAGGCGGGACGAGCAGTACTTC
-	TRBJ1-1	TRBV18	-	CASSSGVTPEAFF	TGTGCCAGCTCGTCAGGGGTTACTCCAGAAGCTTTCTTT
-	TRBJ2-7	TRBV6-5	-	CASSYRDISYEQYF	TGTGCCAGCAGTTACAGGGACATCTCCTACGAGCAGTACTTC
TRBD2	TRBJ2-1	TRBV19	-	CASIGAGGPYNEQFF	TGTGCCAGCATTGGAGCGGGAGGCCCCTACAATGAGCAGTTCTTC
TRBD1	TRBJ2-4	TRBV18	once	CASSPRDRLAKNIQYF	TGTGCCAGCTCACCAAGGGACAGATTAGCCAAAAACATTCAGTACTTC
-	TRBJ2-7	TRBV9	-	CASSVAHGPYEQYF	TGTGCCAGCAGCGTAGCTCACGGGCCCTACGAGCAGTACTTC
-	TRBJ1-4	TRBV6-6	-	CASSNRDTNEKLFF	TGTGCCAGCAGTAACAGGGATACTAATGAAAAACTGTTTTTT
-	TRBJ1-3	TRBV5-4	once	CASSLGFENTIYF	TGTGCCAGCAGCTTGGGGTTCGAAAACACCATATATTTT
TRBD1	TRBJ1-5	TRBV9	few	CASSVDGQGGNSNQPQHF	TGTGCCAGCAGCGTAGACGGTCAGGGGGGAAATAGCAATCAGCCCCAGCATTTT
TRBD1	TRBJ1-5	TRBV2	-	CASGGTGIYSNQPQHF	TGTGCCAGCGGGGGGACAGGGATTTATAGCAATCAGCCCCAGCATTTT
-	TRBJ1-3	TRBV6-8	-	CASRISHPGTNNTGNTIYF	TGTGCCAGCAGAATCTCTCATCCGGGCACAAACAATACCGGAAACACCATATATTTT
TRBD1	TRBJ2-7	TRBV28	-	CASSSGQQSYEQYF	TGTGCCAGCAGTTCGGGACAGCAATCCTACGAGCAGTACTTC